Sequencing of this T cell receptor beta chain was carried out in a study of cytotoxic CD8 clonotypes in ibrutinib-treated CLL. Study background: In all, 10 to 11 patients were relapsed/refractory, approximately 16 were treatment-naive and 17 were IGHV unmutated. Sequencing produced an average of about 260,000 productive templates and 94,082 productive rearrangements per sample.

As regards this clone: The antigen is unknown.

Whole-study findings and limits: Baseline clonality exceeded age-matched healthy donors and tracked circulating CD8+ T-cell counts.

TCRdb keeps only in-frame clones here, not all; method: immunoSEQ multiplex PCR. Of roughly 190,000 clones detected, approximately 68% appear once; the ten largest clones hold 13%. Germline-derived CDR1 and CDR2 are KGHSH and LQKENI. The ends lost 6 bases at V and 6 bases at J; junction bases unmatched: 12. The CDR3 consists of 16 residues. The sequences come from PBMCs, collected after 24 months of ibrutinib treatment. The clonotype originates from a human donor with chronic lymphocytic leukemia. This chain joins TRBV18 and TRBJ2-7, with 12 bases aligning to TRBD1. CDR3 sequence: CASSPTAGQGALEQYF. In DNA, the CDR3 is TGTGCCAGCTCCCCAACAGCGGGACAGGGGGCCCTCGAGCAGTACTTC.